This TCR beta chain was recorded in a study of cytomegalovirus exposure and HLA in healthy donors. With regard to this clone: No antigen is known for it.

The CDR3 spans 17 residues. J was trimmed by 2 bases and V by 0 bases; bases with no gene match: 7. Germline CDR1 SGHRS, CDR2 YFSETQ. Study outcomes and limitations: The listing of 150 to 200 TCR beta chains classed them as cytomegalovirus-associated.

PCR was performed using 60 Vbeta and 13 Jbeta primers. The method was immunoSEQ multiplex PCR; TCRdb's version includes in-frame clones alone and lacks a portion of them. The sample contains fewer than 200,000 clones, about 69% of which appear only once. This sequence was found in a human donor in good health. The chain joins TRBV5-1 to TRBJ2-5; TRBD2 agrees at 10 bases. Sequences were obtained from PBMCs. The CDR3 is CASSLGLAGGLQETQYF. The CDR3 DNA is TGCGCCAGCAGCTTGGGTTTAGCGGGGGGCCTACAAGAGACCCAGTACTTC.